This T cell receptor (beta chain) appears in the sequencing data of a study of regulatory and conventional T cells in RAG deficiency (dated by TCRdb to 2017 to 2019). Study-wide context: High-throughput TCR beta sequencing was used to compare the repertoire diversity and composition of Treg, conventional CD4+ and CD8+ T cells between RAG-deficient patients and healthy controls.

Preparation of the library involved the immunoSEQ multiplex PCR assay. Rearranged TCR beta chain products were amplified from the genomic DNA of sorted T-cell subsets and were then sequenced. The paper's data handling went like this. Shannon entropy and Simpson indices were used to measure the diversity of productive TCR beta rearrangements in each repertoire. Clonal expansion was assessed using the summed frequency of the 100 most abundant productive TCR beta clonotypes among total reads. A self-reactivity index based on amino acid usage at CDR3beta positions 6 and 7 was applied to the TRB repertoires. Two-way ANOVA was used for repertoire analyses, while Student t or Mann-Whitney tests were used for flow cytometric analyses. Not all clones reach the TCRdb copy of this immuneACCESS table, which keeps in-frame sequences only. Checked studies attribute under half of the gap to unresolved V genes and leave the rest unexplained. The V and J calls and clone size are taken from that table; D and trimming were inferred from the DNA. This sample holds over 45,000 clones; 90% were observed only once. The ten largest account for 0.51% of the sample.

What the authors observed across the whole study: Rather than being bona fide Treg cells, the sorted CD25-high CD127-low cells in Omenn syndrome patients may represent peripherally activated cells. Unique TCR beta sequences from Treg cells were approximately 100-fold fewer in Omenn syndrome and CID/AS patients than controls, versus about 10-fold for other subsets. Shorter CDR3 lengths were found in all patient T-cell subsets, and >85% Treg-Tconv repertoire overlap at nucleotide and amino acid level was observed in Omenn syndrome patients. Some T-cell subset analyses were not done for some subjects. Compared with control T-cell subpopulations, the RAG-deficient patients had markedly lower Shannon entropy and higher Simpson indices.

Conventional CD4+ T cells were purified from blood as CD25-low CD127-high cells before genomic DNA extraction. About 8 healthy control donors were used as the comparison group for repertoire analyses. Compared with germline, V lacks 4 bases and J lacks 1 base; bases without a gene match: 6. The CDR3 measures 15 amino acids from cysteine to phenylalanine. CDR3 DNA only is kept here, 45 bases in frame from base 1. CDR1 is given as SGHNT and CDR2 as YYREEE, both from the germline V gene (reference sequence). A remark on this clone: What antigen it recognizes has not been identified. Nothing much larger sits one base from this clone, and base qualities are not available.

The sample was also linked to a second study, of regulatory T cells. Taken from the second paper: The multiplex PCR relied on 52 forward TRBV primers and 13 reverse TRBJ primers, and amplification bias was corrected through assay-based and computational methods. Patient repertoires showed restricted unique TRB V-J pairs and skewed V and J gene usage, most marked in regulatory T cells. The study compared T-cell receptor beta repertoires of sorted regulatory, conventional CD4+ and CD8+ T cells between CD3G-deficient patients and healthy controls. Peripheral blood mononuclear cells were isolated by Ficoll density separation. Within the immunoSEQ assay, multiplex PCR amplified rearranged TRB loci from genomic DNA. TRB amplicons were sequenced on an Illumina HiSeq platform. Custom algorithms error-filtered the raw sequences and aligned them to reference gene sequences, after which the immunoSEQ online tools were used for analysis. The frequencies of productive and nonproductive TRB rearrangements were evaluated among unique sequences as well as among total sequences. Groups were compared by t tests, Mann-Whitney tests or two-way ANOVA performed in Prism software.

The receptor was derived from a human donor in good health. Recombination joined TRBV5-4 with TRBJ2-7; TRBD1 fits 9 bases in the junction. Sequencing input: CD4+ effector T cells sorted from blood. The DNA reads as follows: TGTGCCAGCAGCCCCCCCGGACAGGGGTCCTACGAGCAGTACTTC. It is translated as CASSPPGQGSYEQYF.